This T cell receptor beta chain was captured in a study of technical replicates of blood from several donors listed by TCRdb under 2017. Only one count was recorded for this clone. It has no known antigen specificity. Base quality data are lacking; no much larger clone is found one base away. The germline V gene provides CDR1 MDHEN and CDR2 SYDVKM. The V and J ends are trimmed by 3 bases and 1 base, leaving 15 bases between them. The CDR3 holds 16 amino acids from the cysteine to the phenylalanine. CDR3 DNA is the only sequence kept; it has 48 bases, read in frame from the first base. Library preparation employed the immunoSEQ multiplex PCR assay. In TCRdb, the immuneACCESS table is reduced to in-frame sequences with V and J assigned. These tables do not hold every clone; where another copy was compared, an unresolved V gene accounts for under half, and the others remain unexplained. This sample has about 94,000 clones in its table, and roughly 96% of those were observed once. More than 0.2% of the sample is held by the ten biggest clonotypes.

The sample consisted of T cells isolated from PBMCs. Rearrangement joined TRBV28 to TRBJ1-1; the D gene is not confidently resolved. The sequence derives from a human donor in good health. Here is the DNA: TGTGCCAGCAGTTTGGAGACTAGCGGGTCGAACACTGAAGCTTTCTTT. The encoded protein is CASSLETSGSNTEAFF.